One and the same sample provided the 16 T cell receptor beta chains below, sequenced in a study of CD4 T cells in relation to SARS-CoV-2 and coronaviruses. Libraries were prepared by immunoSEQ multiplex PCR; TCRdb keeps only in-frame clonotypes and omits some of them. The data show around 25,000 clones, more than 60% seen once. Unexposed donor CD4+ T cells date from 2011-2018, before the COVID-19 pandemic. CD4+ T cells were isolated from the cells after around 10 days of culture. These receptors lack a known antigen. The sample was CD4+ T cells from PBMCs, cultured in vitro. These receptors were obtained from a human donor in good health.

The DNA for the CDR3 is TGTGCCAGCTCACCAACGGCGGGGGCTAGCACAGATACGCAGTATTTT. It yields the protein CASSPTAGASTDTQYF. This chain connects TRBV18 to TRBJ2-3; TRBD2 might be the D (7 bases). In germline, CDR1 is KGHSH, CDR2 LQKENI. The CDR3 covers 16 residues. Trimming took 2 bases from V and 0 from J, leaving 12 bases between them.

V is TRBV11-2 and J is TRBJ1-3; D is unclear. The germline V gene encodes CDR1 SGHAT and CDR2 FQNNGV. The length of the CDR3 is 16 residues. Trimming stripped 10 bases from V and 0 bases from J, with 19 bases between. CDR3 DNA: TGTGCCACCTCTCTCCAAGCGGCCTTCTCTGGAAACACCATATATTTT. The encoded protein is CATSLQAAFSGNTIYF.

The chain has TRBV28 and TRBJ1-2, with D tentatively TRBD1 (5 bases). Germline V lookup: CDR1 MDHEN, CDR2 SYDVKM. The CDR3 extends over 14 amino acids. The V end was cut by 3 bases, the J end by 2 bases, with 10 bases between. CDR3 protein: CASSFPGRNYGYTF. CDR3 DNA sequence: TGTGCCAGCAGTTTTCCGGGACGCAACTATGGCTACACCTTC.

The CDR3 DNA reads as TGTGCCAGCAGTTTAGGGGCTGCCTACGAGCAGTACTTC. This translates into CASSLGAAYEQYF. The gene calls are TRBV12-3 or TRBV12-4 and TRBJ2-7; D is unresolved. V lost 1 base and J lost 2, with 6 bases in between. CDR3 length: 13 residues.

This clone is a singleton in its sample. The chain uses TRBV7-8 and TRBJ2-7, with a tentative D call TRBD1 (5 bases). Germline V gene sequence: CDR1 SGHVS, CDR2 FQNEAQ. V shed 5 bases and J shed 3 bases, with 17 bases lying between them. The CDR3 spans 15 residues. This chain's CDR3 is CASSHRRLRGYEQYF. DNA for the CDR3: TGTGCCAGCAGCCACCGGCGACTTAGGGGCTACGAGCAGTACTTC.

The chain couples TRBV5-4 to TRBJ2-1; the match to TRBD2 covers 8 bases. Germline-derived CDR1 and CDR2 are SGHNT and YYREEE (reference sequence). The CDR3 totals 15 residues. The junction had 3 bases not matched to a gene; V was cut back by 1 base and J by 3 bases. In nucleotides, the CDR3 is TGTGCCAGCAGCTTGTCGGGAGGGGGCTACAATGAGCAGTTCTTC. Its translation: CASSLSGGGYNEQFF.

The chain carries TRBV6-2 or TRBV6-3 and TRBJ1-2; no clear D gene. The length of the CDR3 is 15 residues. V dropped 4 bases and J dropped 2 bases, with 14 bases sitting between them. CDR1 MNHEY and CDR2 SVGEGT come from the germline V gene. The CDR3 protein is CASSSRDPGNYGYTF. CDR3 sequence (DNA): TGTGCCAGCAGTTCCCGCGACCCAGGCAACTATGGCTACACCTTC.

The gene calls are TRBV11-3 and TRBJ2-1; maybe TRBD2 (5 bases). V lost 6 bases and J lost 6, with 12 bases in between. The germline V gene has CDR1 SGHNT and CDR2 YENEEA. There are 13 residues in the CDR3. This CDR3 is CASSALGVNEQFF. Here the CDR3 DNA reads TGTGCCAGCAGTGCCCTGGGAGTCAATGAGCAGTTCTTC.

The chain has TRBV3-1 (or the pseudogene TRBV3-2) and TRBJ1-2, with a possible D match to TRBD1 (6 bases). Between the trimmed V and J ends, which lost 4 bases and 8 bases, there was a span of 8 bases. CDR3 length: 11 residues. Germline lookup yields CDR1 LGHDT and CDR2 YNNKEL (reference sequence). Here the CDR3 DNA reads TGTGCCAGCAGCCTTGGACAGGGCTACACCTTC. It codes for CASSLGQGYTF.

The chain recombines TRBV7-2 with TRBJ1-2, with 7 bases identical to TRBD1. Germline-derived CDR1 and CDR2 are SGHTA and FQGNSA. The CDR3 is 15 amino acids. Germline trimming cut 1 base from V and 5 bases from J; bases unmatched to any gene: 7. DNA for the CDR3: TGTGCCAGCAGCTTAGGGGGGGCACAGGGGTATGGCTACACCTTC. Residues: CASSLGGAQGYGYTF.

V and J are TRBV5-4 and TRBJ1-2; 7 bases are shared with TRBD1. Germline V gene sequence: CDR1 SGHNT, CDR2 YYREEE (reference sequence). Trimming removed 4 bases from V and 4 bases from J; junction bases left unmatched: 4. The CDR3 is 13 amino acids. The CDR3 DNA reads as TGTGCCAGCAGCCAGGACAGGAGCTATGGCTACACCTTC. The encoded protein is CASSQDRSYGYTF.

The gene calls are TRBV6-1 and TRBJ1-4, with 7 bases identical to TRBD1. With 2 bases clipped from V and 10 bases from J, the junction kept 10 bases outside the gene matches. The CDR3 covers 15 residues. From germline, CDR1 is MNHNS and CDR2 SASEGT. The DNA of the CDR3 is TGTGCCAGCAGTGAATCCGGGCAGGGGGACGGAAAACTGTTTTTT. It translates to CASSESGQGDGKLFF.

The J gene is TRBJ1-1, the V gene TRBV5-4; D perhaps matches TRBD1 (5 bases). V was cut by 3 bases and J by 1 base, with 16 bases left in between. Looked up from germline, CDR1 is SGHNT and CDR2 is YYREEE (reference sequence). CDR3 size: 16 residues. The CDR3 DNA reads as TGTGCCAGCAGCTCTTTTATCCTAACAGGGAACACTGAAGCTTTCTTT. Translated, it gives CASSSFILTGNTEAFF.

The chain couples TRBV28 to TRBJ2-3; D is unclear. The ends were cut back, 3 bases at V and 3 bases at J, with 16 bases in the middle. The CDR3 sequence is 16 residues long. Germline CDR1 is MDHEN and CDR2 is SYDVKM. The CDR3 DNA reads as TGTGCCAGCAGTTTTAGCCAACTCAAGGTAACAGATACGCAGTATTTT. Amino acid sequence: CASSFSQLKVTDTQYF. The whole variable domain, remainder taken from reference TRBV28 and TRBJ2-3, is DVKVTQSSRYLVKRTGEKVFLECVQDMDHENMFWYRQDPGLGLRLIYFSYDVKMKEKGDIPEGYSVSREKKERFSLILESASTNQTSMYLCASSFSQLKVTDTQYFGPGTRLTVL.

The chain links TRBV11-2 to TRBJ2-1; D is unclear. Germline loops: CDR1 SGHAT, CDR2 FQNNGV. The CDR3 totals 13 residues. V was pared by 0 bases and J by 5 bases, with 5 bases between. CDR3 nucleotide sequence: TGTGCCAGCAGCTTAGACCAAAACAATGAGCAGTTCTTC. Protein sequence: CASSLDQNNEQFF.

This chain joins TRBV6-2 or TRBV6-3 and TRBJ2-7; D remains unclear. The CDR3 runs to 13 residues. Between the trimmed V and J ends, which lost 4 bases and 2 bases, there was a span of 9 bases. Looked up from germline, CDR1 is MNHEY and CDR2 is SVGEGT. In DNA form, the CDR3 reads TGTGCCAGCAGTTTCCAGGAACCCTACGAGCAGTACTTC. Translated: CASSFQEPYEQYF.